These 30 T cell receptor beta chains were all obtained from the same sample, sequenced in a study of blood T cell repertoires in COVID-19. Assay: immunoSEQ multiplex PCR; the TCRdb copy retains only in-frame clones and omits some. Among a few hundred thousand clones listed, about 88% were seen once. The sequencing sample was made of PBMCs or T cells enriched from blood (not recorded which). These receptors were collected from a woman aged 40 to 50 who had recovered from COVID-19.

In this sample, this clone turned up once. V gene TRBV2 combines with J gene TRBJ1-5; 7 bases fit TRBD1. Germline V lookup: CDR1 SNHLY, CDR2 FYNNEI. With V trimmed by 7 bases and J by 2 bases, 8 bases remained unmatched. The CDR3 consists of 15 residues. In DNA, the CDR3 is TGTGCCAGCAATCCACAGGGGTTGGGCAATCAGCCCCAGCATTTT. Translated, it gives CASNPQGLGNQPQHF.

The genes are TRBV29-1 and TRBJ2-7; D may be TRBD1 (6 bases). Germline V gene data show CDR1 as SQVTM and CDR2 as ANQGSEA. The V and J ends lost 4 bases and 2 bases respectively, with 15 bases between them. CDR3 length equals 14 residues. CDR3 nucleotide sequence: TGCAGCGTTGGGGGGCAGGGTACGCCCTACGAGCAGTACTTC. Amino acid sequence: CSVGGQGTPYEQYF.

This sequence joins TRBV5-1 and TRBJ2-5; D is ambiguous. Germline V gene data show CDR1 as SGHRS and CDR2 as YFSETQ. The CDR3 is 14 residues long. Trimming cost V 7 bases and J 4 bases, with 17 bases left between them. The CDR3 here is CASGPGGPRETQYF. The DNA of the CDR3 is TGCGCCAGCGGCCCAGGTGGCCCCAGAGAGACCCAGTACTTC.

The chain has TRBV5-3 and TRBJ1-6; the match to TRBD1 covers 7 bases. TRBV5-3 is an ORF, with its function uncertain. V trimming: 5 bases; J trimming: 5 bases; junction bases outside the gene matches: 7. There are 15 residues in the CDR3. As DNA, the CDR3 is TGTGCCAGAAGTATCAAGGGGGCGAATAATTCACCCCTCCACTTT. Its translation is CARSIKGANNSPLHF.

This clone was observed a handful of times. The chain carries TRBV28 and TRBJ1-1; D is undetermined. The germline V gene has CDR1 MDHEN and CDR2 SYDVKM. CDR3 size: 16 residues. Trimming took 6 bases from V and 3 from J, leaving 20 bases between them. The CDR3: CASRASYVPLYTEAFF. For the CDR3, the DNA is TGTGCCAGCAGGGCCAGTTACGTTCCCTTATACACTGAAGCTTTCTTT.

As concerns this clone: Different DNA sequences within this sample yield the same CDR3. The chain links TRBV7-3 to TRBJ2-7; TRBD2 matches 7 bases. Germline V gene data show CDR1 as SGHTA and CDR2 as FQGTGA. Trimming removed 1 base from V and 0 bases from J; junction bases left unmatched: 3. The CDR3 length is 15 residues. The CDR3 here is CASSLSGGSSYEQYF. CDR3 coding DNA: TGTGCCAGCAGCTTAAGCGGGGGAAGCTCCTACGAGCAGTACTTC.

This sequence joins TRBV5-6 and TRBJ2-1, with D perhaps TRBD2 (5 bases). V was cut by 1 base and J by 2 bases, with 10 bases left in between. The CDR3 length is 15 residues. The germline V gene has CDR1 SGHDT and CDR2 YYEEEE. The CDR3 sequence is CASSLWGSAYNEQFF. The CDR3 nucleotides read TGTGCCAGCAGCTTGTGGGGTAGCGCCTACAATGAGCAGTTCTTC.

The chain carries TRBV7-2 and TRBJ2-3; D is unresolved. The CDR3 runs to 14 residues. V was cut by 2 bases and J by 0 bases, with 6 bases left in between. Germline V gene data show CDR1 as SGHTA and CDR2 as FQGNSA. CDR3: CASSLTRSTDTQYF. CDR3 DNA sequence: TGTGCCAGCAGCTTAACGCGGAGCACAGATACGCAGTATTTT.

This clone turned up a few times. The rearrangement uses TRBV6-2 or TRBV6-3 and TRBJ2-7; D tentatively fits TRBD1 or TRBD2 (5 bases each). Germline CDR1 and CDR2: MNHEY and SVGEGT. The ends were cut back, 6 bases at V and 9 bases at J, with 12 bases in the middle. CDR3 length: 11 amino acids. DNA for the CDR3: TGTGCCAGCAGCCAGGGAGAGATGCAGTACTTC. Translation: CASSQGEMQYF.

The chain employs TRBV7-9 and TRBJ2-7; D is unresolved. CDR1 and CDR2 (germline): SEHNR, FQNEAQ (reference sequence). CDR3 length: 14 amino acids. V lost 5 bases to trimming and J lost 5 bases, with 16 bases between them. CDR3 coding DNA: TGTGCCAGCAGCAGTAGTTTAGTCCTGAACGAGCAGTACTTC. Translation gives CASSSSLVLNEQYF.

This chain links TRBV10-3 with TRBJ2-7; D is possibly TRBD1 (6 bases). Deletions cut 0 bases from V and 3 bases from J, with 12 bases between. Germline values: CDR1 ENHRY, CDR2 SYGVKD. CDR3 size: 15 residues. CDR3 bases: TGTGCCATCAGTGAGTCGATAGGGACACTCTACGAGCAGTACTTC. Translation: CAISESIGTLYEQYF.

The gene calls are TRBV4-1 and TRBJ2-1; D is possibly TRBD1 (5 bases). This CDR3 comprises 13 residues. Per germline, CDR1 MGHRA and CDR2 YSYEKL. V dropped 2 bases and J dropped 14 bases, with 16 bases sitting between them. In DNA form, the CDR3 reads TGCGCCAGCAGCCAACCCCTTGGCAGGGATAAGTTCTTC. The encoded protein is CASSQPLGRDKFF.

The J gene is TRBJ2-1, the V gene TRBV5-6; TRBD2 agrees at 9 bases. V was pared by 4 bases and J by 0 bases, with 11 bases of the junction left unmatched. CDR1 and CDR2 (germline): SGHDT, YYEEEE. The CDR3 has 18 amino acids. The CDR3 nucleotides are TGTGCCAGCAGCCCCGATGGCGGGGGGGAAAACTCCTACAATGAGCAGTTCTTC. It is translated as CASSPDGGGENSYNEQFF.

The chain links TRBV29-1 to TRBJ2-1; possibly TRBD2 for D (5 bases). Germline V gene data show CDR1 as SQVTM and CDR2 as ANQGSEA. CDR3 length: 14 amino acids. V was clipped by 2 bases and J by 0 bases, with 8 bases between them. DNA of the CDR3: TGCAGCGTTGAACTCGGGAACTCCTACAATGAGCAGTTCTTC. Its translation: CSVELGNSYNEQFF.

On this clone: One junction end does not reproduce the germline sequence, and a read error may be involved. CDR3 protein: CASSPHSTDTEAFF. CDR3 nucleotide sequence: TGTGCTAGCAGCCCACATTCAACAGACACTGAAGCTTTCTTT. The V gene is TRBV7-7, the J gene TRBJ1-1; D is uncertain. CDR1 is SSHAT, CDR2 FNYEAQ, per germline (reference sequence). There are 14 residues in the CDR3.

V and J are TRBV15 and TRBJ2-1; 7 nucleotides line up with TRBD2. The V gene end was trimmed by 3 bases and the J gene end by 4 bases; junction bases not matched to a gene: 9. Germline V CDR1 and CDR2: LNHNV, YYDKDF (reference sequence). This CDR3 contains 16 residues. The CDR3 sequence is CATSSEPGGSYNEQFF. The DNA for the CDR3 is TGTGCCACCAGCAGTGAACCGGGCGGGAGTTACAATGAGCAGTTCTTC.

Here the CDR3 DNA reads TGCAGCGTAGGGACAGCAGGACCCGGGGAGCTGTTTTTT. This translates into CSVGTAGPGELFF. The rearrangement joins TRBV29-1 to TRBJ2-2, with 7 positions matching TRBD1. V lost 6 bases to trimming and J lost 6 bases; unmatched junction nucleotides: 7. Germline V CDR1 and CDR2: SQVTM, ANQGSEA. This CDR3 region has 13 residues.

The V and J genes are TRBV4-3 and TRBJ1-5; 7 nucleotides line up with TRBD1. After removal of 4 bases from V and 4 bases from J, the junction contained 10 bases not matched to a gene. The CDR3 is 16 residues long. CDR1 is LGHNA, CDR2 YSLEER, per germline. CDR3 in amino acids: CASSPDWGTDNQPQHF. The CDR3 coding sequence is TGCGCCAGCAGCCCAGACTGGGGGACAGATAATCAGCCCCAGCATTTT.

The V and J genes are TRBV11-1 and TRBJ2-3; D is possibly TRBD1 (5 bases). The V gene's germline CDR1 is SGHAT and CDR2 FQDESV (reference sequence). This CDR3 has 14 residues. V shed 5 bases and J shed 3 bases, with 12 bases lying between them. The DNA of the CDR3 is TGTGCCAGCAGCACGCCGACAGTAACAGATACGCAGTATTTT. As protein: CASSTPTVTDTQYF.

V usage is TRBV6-5 and J usage is TRBJ2-1, with TRBD1 matching 8 bases. Germline CDR1 and CDR2: MNHEY and SVGAGI. The J segment lost 4 bases and the V segment lost 6 bases, leaving 8 bases of the junction unmatched. The CDR3 is 15 amino acids. The CDR3 sequence is CASSPPGQVYNEQFF. The CDR3 nucleotides are TGTGCCAGCAGCCCGCCGGGACAGGTGTACAATGAGCAGTTCTTC.

This sequence joins TRBV7-9 and TRBJ2-7, with 9 bases that match TRBD2. This CDR3 has 14 residues. CDR1 and CDR2 from the germline V gene are SEHNR and FQNEAQ (reference sequence). The V and J ends lost 3 bases and 5 bases, in that order; junction bases with no gene match: 5. The CDR3 region is CASSFSGSGNEQYF. Written as DNA, the CDR3 is TGTGCCAGCAGCTTTAGCGGGAGTGGCAACGAGCAGTACTTC.

The CDR3 is CATSGGGLGKNIQYF. CDR3 coding DNA: TGTGCCACCAGTGGAGGGGGATTGGGCAAAAACATTCAGTACTTC. This chain links TRBV24-1 with TRBJ2-4; maybe TRBD1 (6 bases). The CDR3 has 15 residues. Germline V gives CDR1 KGHDR, CDR2 SFDVKD. Between the trimmed V and J ends, which lost 5 bases and 3 bases, there was a span of 13 bases.

This clone was recorded only once. The V gene is TRBV19, the J gene TRBJ2-1; D may be TRBD1 (6 bases). The CDR3 is 15 residues long. Trimming took off 0 bases at V and 4 bases at J, with 10 bases between the two ends. Germline V CDR1 and CDR2: LNHDA, SQIVND (reference sequence). CDR3 protein: CASSIDPGQYNEQFF. CDR3 nucleotide sequence: TGTGCCAGTAGTATAGACCCAGGACAGTACAATGAGCAGTTCTTC.

The chain joins TRBV12-3 or TRBV12-4 to TRBJ1-5; D gene uncertain. The CDR3 contains 12 residues. Trimming left V 1 base short and J 7 bases short, with 5 bases between. CDR3 sequence: CASSLVRQPQHF. CDR3 bases: TGTGCCAGCAGTTTAGTGCGGCAGCCCCAGCATTTT.

In its sample, this clone was seen once. The J gene is TRBJ2-3, the V gene TRBV19; TRBD2 matches at 14 bases. Germline CDR1 LNHDA, CDR2 SQIVND (reference sequence). J gave up 5 bases and V 4 bases, and 5 bases lay outside the gene matches. The CDR3 is 16 amino acids. CDR3 region: CASSRGLAGELDTQYF. CDR3 nucleotide sequence: TGTGCCAGTAGTAGGGGACTAGCGGGAGAGTTAGATACGCAGTATTTT.

The chain combines TRBV28 with TRBJ1-2; D is possibly TRBD1 (5 bases). The CDR3 loop spans 16 amino acids. Per the germline V gene, CDR1 is MDHEN and CDR2 is SYDVKM. The ends were cut back, 3 bases at V and 6 bases at J, with 20 bases in the middle. The CDR3: CASSLAGGVLVNGYTF. The CDR3 coding sequence is TGTGCCAGCAGTTTGGCCGGAGGGGTGCTGGTCAATGGCTACACCTTC.

The count of this clone is one. The gene calls are TRBV4-2 and TRBJ1-1; 8 bases align to TRBD1. J was trimmed by 0 bases and V by 1 base; bases with no gene match: 7. The CDR3 runs to 17 residues. Germline V gene data show CDR1 as LGHNA and CDR2 as YNFKEQ. This CDR3 is CASSQGQGTGMNTEAFF. The CDR3 DNA follows: TGTGCCAGCAGCCAAGGTCAGGGGACAGGAATGAACACTGAAGCTTTCTTT.

The chain has TRBV4-3 and TRBJ2-2; 8 bases match TRBD2. Germline V gene lookup returns CDR1 LGHNA and CDR2 YSLEER. This CDR3 comprises 18 residues. V lost 4 bases to trimming and J lost 2 bases; unmatched junction nucleotides: 12. The CDR3 region is CASSPNLAGWVNTGELFF. CDR3 bases: TGCGCCAGCAGCCCCAACTTAGCGGGGTGGGTAAACACCGGGGAGCTGTTTTTT.

The chain links TRBV19 to TRBJ1-5, with D unresolved. From germline, CDR1 is LNHDA and CDR2 SQIVND (reference sequence). The CDR3 sequence is 13 residues long. Between the trimmed V and J ends, which lost 0 bases and 6 bases, there was a span of 6 bases. The CDR3 DNA follows: TGTGCCAGTAGTATAGATCAAATTCAGCCCCAGCATTTT. Translating it yields CASSIDQIQPQHF. Supplemented by reference TRBV19 and TRBJ1-5, the full variable domain reads DGGITQSPKYLFRKEGQNVTLSCEQNLNHDAMYWYRQDPGQGLRLIYYSQIVNDFQKGDIAEGYSVSREKKESFPLTVTSAQKNPTAFYLCASSIDQIQPQHFGDGTRLSIL.

This sequence joins TRBV11-3 and TRBJ1-2, with 7 bases lining up with TRBD1. This CDR3 spans 14 amino acids. CDR1 and CDR2 from the germline V gene are SGHNT and YENEEA. V lost 1 base to trimming and J lost 4 bases; unmatched junction nucleotides: 3. The CDR3 coding sequence is TGTGCCAGCAGCTTAGGCGGGGACAGCTATGGCTACACCTTC. Translating gives CASSLGGDSYGYTF.